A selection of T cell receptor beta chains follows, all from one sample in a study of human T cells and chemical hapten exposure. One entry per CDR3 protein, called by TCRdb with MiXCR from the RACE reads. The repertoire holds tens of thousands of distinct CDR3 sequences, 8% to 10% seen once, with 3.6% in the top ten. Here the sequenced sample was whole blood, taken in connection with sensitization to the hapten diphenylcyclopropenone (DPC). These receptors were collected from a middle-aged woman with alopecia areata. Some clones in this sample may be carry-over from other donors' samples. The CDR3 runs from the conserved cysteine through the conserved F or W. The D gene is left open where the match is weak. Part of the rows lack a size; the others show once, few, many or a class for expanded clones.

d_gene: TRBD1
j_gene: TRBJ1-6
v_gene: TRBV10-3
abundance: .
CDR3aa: CAILPGQGSPLHF
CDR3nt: TGTGCCATCTTACCGGGACAGGGCTCACCCCTCCACTTT

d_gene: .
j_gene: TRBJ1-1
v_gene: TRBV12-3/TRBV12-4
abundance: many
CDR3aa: CASSLFRGTEAFF
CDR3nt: TGTGCCAGCAGTTTGTTTCGAGGCACTGAAGCTTTCTTT

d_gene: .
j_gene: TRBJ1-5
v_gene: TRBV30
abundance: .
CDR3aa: CAWSIGISNQPQHF
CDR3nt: TGTGCCTGGAGTATCGGGATTAGCAATCAGCCCCAGCATTTT

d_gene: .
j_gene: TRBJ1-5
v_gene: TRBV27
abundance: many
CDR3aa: CASSLSGAWPQHF
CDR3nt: TGTGCCAGCAGTTTATCCGGGGCCTGGCCCCAGCATTTT

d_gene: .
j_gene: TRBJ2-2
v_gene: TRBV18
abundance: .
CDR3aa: CVSSNTRATNTNTGELFF
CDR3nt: TGTGTCAGCTCCAATACGCGGGCAACTAACACGAACACCGGGGAGCTGTTTTTT

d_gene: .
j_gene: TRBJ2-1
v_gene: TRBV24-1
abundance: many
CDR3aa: CATSDSGRIYNEQFF
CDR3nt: TGTGCCACCAGTGATTCGGGAAGGATCTACAATGAGCAGTTCTTC

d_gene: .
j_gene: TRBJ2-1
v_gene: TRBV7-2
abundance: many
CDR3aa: CASSVTYEQFF
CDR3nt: TGTGCCAGCAGCGTGACTTATGAGCAGTTCTTC

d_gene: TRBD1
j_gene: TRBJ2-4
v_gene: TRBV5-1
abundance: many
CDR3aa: CASSLGQGALRGIQYF
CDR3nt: TGCGCCAGCAGCTTGGGACAGGGGGCCCTTCGGGGAATTCAGTACTTC

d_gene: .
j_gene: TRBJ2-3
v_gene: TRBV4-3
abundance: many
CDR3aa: CASSQDWRESPSTDTQYF
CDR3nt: TGCGCCAGCAGCCAAGATTGGCGCGAGTCCCCTAGCACAGATACGCAGTATTTT

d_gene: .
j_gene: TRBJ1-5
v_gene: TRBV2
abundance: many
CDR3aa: CASSPPGVNQPQHF
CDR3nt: TGTGCCAGCAGCCCGCCGGGGGTCAATCAGCCCCAGCATTTT

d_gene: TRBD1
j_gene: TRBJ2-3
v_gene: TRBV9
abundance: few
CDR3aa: CASSVGRQGANTDTQYF
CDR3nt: TGTGCCAGCAGCGTAGGGAGACAGGGAGCTAACACAGATACGCAGTATTTT

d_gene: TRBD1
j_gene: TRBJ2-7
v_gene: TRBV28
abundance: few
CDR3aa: CASSFSGTGETEQYF
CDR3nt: TGTGCCAGCAGTTTTTCCGGGACAGGAGAAACCGAGCAGTACTTC

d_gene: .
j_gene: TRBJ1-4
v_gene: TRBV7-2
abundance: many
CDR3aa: CASSALAQGELFF
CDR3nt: TGTGCCAGCAGCGCGTTGGCCCAAGGAGAACTGTTTTTT

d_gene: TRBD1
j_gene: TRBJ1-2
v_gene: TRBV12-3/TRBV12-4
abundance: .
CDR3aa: CASSFLTGGSGYTF
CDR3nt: TGTGCCAGCAGTTTTTTGACAGGGGGCAGTGGCTACACCTTC

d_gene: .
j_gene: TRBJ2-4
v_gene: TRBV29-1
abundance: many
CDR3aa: CSVASQGENIQYF
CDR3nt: TGCAGCGTCGCCTCACAGGGAGAGAACATTCAGTACTTC

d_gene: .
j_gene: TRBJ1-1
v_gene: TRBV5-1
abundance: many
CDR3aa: CASSLPTGMNTEAFF
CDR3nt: TGCGCCAGCAGCCTACCGACAGGCATGAACACTGAAGCTTTCTTT

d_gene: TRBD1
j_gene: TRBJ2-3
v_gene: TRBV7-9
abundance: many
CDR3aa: CASSSLDRDLADTQYF
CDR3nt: TGTGCCAGCAGCTCGTTGGACAGGGATCTCGCAGATACGCAGTATTTT

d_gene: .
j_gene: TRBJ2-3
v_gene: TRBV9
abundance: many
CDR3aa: CASSVWRSTDTQYF
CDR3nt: TGTGCCAGCAGCGTATGGAGGAGCACAGATACGCAGTATTTT

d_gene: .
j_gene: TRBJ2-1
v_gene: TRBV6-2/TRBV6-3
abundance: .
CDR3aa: CASREGAYNEQFF
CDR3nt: TGTGCCAGCAGGGAAGGAGCCTACAATGAGCAGTTCTTC

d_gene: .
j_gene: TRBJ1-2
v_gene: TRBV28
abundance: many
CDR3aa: CASSLQFYGYTF
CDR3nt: TGTGCCAGCAGTTTGCAGTTTTATGGCTACACCTTC

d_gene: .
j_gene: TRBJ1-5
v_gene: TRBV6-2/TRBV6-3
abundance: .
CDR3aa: CASSIQGNQPQHF
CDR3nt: TGTGCCAGCTCGATACAGGGTAATCAGCCCCAGCATTTT

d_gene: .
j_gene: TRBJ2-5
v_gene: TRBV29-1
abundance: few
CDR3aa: CSVEFGVQETQYF
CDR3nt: TGCAGCGTTGAGTTCGGGGTCCAAGAGACCCAGTACTTC